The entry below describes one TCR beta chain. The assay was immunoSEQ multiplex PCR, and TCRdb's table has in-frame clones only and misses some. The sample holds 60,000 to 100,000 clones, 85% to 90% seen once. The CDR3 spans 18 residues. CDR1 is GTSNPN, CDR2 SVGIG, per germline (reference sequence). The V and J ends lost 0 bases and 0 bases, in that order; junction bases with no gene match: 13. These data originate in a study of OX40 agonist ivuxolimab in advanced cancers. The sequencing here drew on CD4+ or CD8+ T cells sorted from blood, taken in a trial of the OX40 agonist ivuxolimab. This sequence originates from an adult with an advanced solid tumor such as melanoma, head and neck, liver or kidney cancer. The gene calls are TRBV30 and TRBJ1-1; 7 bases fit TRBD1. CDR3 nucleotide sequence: TGTGCCTGGAGTGTAAAACCCCACAGGGGCGCTATGAACACTGAAGCTTTCTTT. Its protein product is CAWSVKPHRGAMNTEAFF.